This TCR beta chain was identified in a study of shared T cell receptors in the human thymus. Here immunoSEQ multiplex PCR was the method, and the copy in TCRdb shows in-frame clones only, minus some. The table lists approximately 760,000 clones, over 75% of them singletons, with roughly 0.01% in the top ten. This CDR3 is 17 amino acids long. CDR1 is SNHLY, CDR2 FYNNEI, per germline. The V end was cut by 6 bases, the J end by 0 bases, with 19 bases between. A further study also used this sample, focusing on human thymus T cells. That publication notes: Infants, healthy and Finnish, who were having corrective surgery for congenital heart defects served as donors. From resections taken during corrective heart surgery, the thymus tissue was obtained. Across thymic and blood repertoires, the usage of V and J genes appeared to be biased. Related research reported highly overlapping thymic repertoires among unrelated individuals.

The TCR originated in a girl in the first two years of life with a congenital heart defect. The sample was thymocytes. The chain is built from TRBV2 and TRBJ2-3; perhaps TRBD2 as D (5 bases). Here the CDR3 DNA reads TGTGCCAGCAGGACTACTATTAAACCGGCTAGCACAGATACGCAGTATTTT. Translating gives CASRTTIKPASTDTQYF.